This TCR beta chain was recovered during a study of cytomegalovirus exposure and HLA in healthy donors. Study-wide results and caveats: The study put some 150 TCR beta chains on its list as cytomegalovirus-associated. In vitro work confirmed that three CMV-associated chains recognize CMV antigens. Most sequenced TCRs were rare (though some public TCRs occurred in many donors). The classifier reportedly diagnosed cytomegalovirus status with high specificity and sensitivity.

As for this clone: What it recognizes is unknown.

Libraries were prepared by immunoSEQ multiplex PCR; TCRdb keeps only in-frame clonotypes and omits some of them. Among 150,000 to 200,000 clones listed, about 86% were seen once. The sequencing input was PBMCs. The sequence derives from a woman in her twenties or thirties in good health and CMV-seronegative.

The CDR3 reads CASSVGGGGNTGELFF. In DNA, the CDR3 is TGTGCCAGCAGCGTAGGGGGCGGGGGAAACACCGGGGAGCTGTTTTTT. V is TRBV9 and J is TRBJ2-2; 7 bases are shared with TRBD2. The CDR3 has 16 amino acids. V was pared by 0 bases and J by 2 bases, with 4 bases of the junction left unmatched. Germline loops: CDR1 SGDLS, CDR2 YYNGEE.